This T cell receptor (beta chain) was documented in a study of cytomegalovirus exposure and HLA in healthy donors. Study overall: For the approximately 390 genotyped donors, more than 80% fell within the Caucasian-associated ancestry cluster.

CDR1 and CDR2 from the germline V gene are SEHNR and FQNEAQ (reference sequence). CDR3 length equals 14 residues. Trimming cost V 5 bases and J 5 bases, with 12 bases left between them. Whole-study findings and limits: A later analysis by the authors found several of the most significant clusters apparently linked to common viral pathogens.

This clone was found once. What it binds is not known. PCR employed 60 Vbeta and 13 Jbeta primers. The assay was immunoSEQ multiplex PCR, and TCRdb's table has in-frame clones only and misses some. Found here are about 59,000 clones, 65% to 80% of them singletons; the top ten hold approximately 6.3%. V is TRBV7-9 and J is TRBJ1-4, with a weak D call TRBD1 (6 bases). Sequencing was performed on PBMCs. This receptor was identified in a man aged 25-45 years in good health and CMV-seropositive. DNA for the CDR3: TGTGCCAGCAGCCTCGACCAGGGGAATGAAAAACTGTTTTTT. Its translation is CASSLDQGNEKLFF. Combining the CDR3 with reference TRBV7-9 and TRBJ1-4 gives the whole variable domain DTGVSQNPRHKITKRGQNVTFRCDPISEHNRLYWYRQTLGQGPEFLTYFQNEAQLEKSRLLSDRFSAERPKGSFSTLEIQRTEQGDSAMYLCASSLDQGNEKLFFGSGTQLSVL.